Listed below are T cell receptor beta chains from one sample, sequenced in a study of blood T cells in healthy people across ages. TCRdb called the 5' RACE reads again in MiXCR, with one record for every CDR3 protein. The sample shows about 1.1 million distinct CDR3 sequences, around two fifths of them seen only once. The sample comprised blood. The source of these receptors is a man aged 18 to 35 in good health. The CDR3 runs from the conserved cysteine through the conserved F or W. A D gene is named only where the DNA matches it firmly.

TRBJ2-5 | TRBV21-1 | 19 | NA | CASFTRLGLAGPRRETQYF
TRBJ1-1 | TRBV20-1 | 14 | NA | CSAAKSTSNTEAFF
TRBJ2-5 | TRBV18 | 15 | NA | CASSPDLFSGETQYF
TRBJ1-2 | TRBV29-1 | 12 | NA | CSVGLGLGVYTF
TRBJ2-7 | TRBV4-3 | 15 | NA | CASSQGGFGSYEQYF
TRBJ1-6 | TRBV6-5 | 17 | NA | CASSLTQGGGDNSPLHF
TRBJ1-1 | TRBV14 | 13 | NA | CASSEVQNTEAFF
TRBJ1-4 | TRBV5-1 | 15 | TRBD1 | CASSFQGGVNKKLFF
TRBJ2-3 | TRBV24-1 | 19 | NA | CATRPPWASACEHTDTQYF
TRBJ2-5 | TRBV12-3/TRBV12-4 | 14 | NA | CASTIHGGQETQYF
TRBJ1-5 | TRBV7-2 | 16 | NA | CASSLGGGDGNQPQHF
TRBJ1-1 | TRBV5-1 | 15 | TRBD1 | CASSLRDSRNTEAFF
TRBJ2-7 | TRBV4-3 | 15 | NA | CASSQERVESYEQYF
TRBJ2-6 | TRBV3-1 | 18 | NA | CASTPRIRGGSGANVLTF
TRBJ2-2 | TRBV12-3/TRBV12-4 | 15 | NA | CASSPYGSNTGELFF
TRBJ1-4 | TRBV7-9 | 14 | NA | CASSPNREQQKLFF
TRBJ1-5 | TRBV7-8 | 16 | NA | CASSLGGAGSNQPQHF
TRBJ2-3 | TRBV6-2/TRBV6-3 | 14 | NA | CASSQSTPWDTQYF
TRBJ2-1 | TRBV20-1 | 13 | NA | CSAREGYPDEQFF
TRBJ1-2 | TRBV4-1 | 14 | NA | CASSQADRVEGYTF
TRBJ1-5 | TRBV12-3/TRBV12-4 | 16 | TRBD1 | CASSIDRDRGLQPQHF
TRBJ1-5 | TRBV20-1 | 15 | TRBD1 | CSALTATGAVGPQHF
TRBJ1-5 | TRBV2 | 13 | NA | CASRAGRNQPQHF
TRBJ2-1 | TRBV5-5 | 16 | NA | CASGPKVVVGYDEQFF
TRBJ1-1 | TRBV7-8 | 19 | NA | CASSLSPSLRGRMNTEAFF
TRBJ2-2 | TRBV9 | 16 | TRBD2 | CASSTGLAENTGELFF
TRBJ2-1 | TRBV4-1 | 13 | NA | CASSQVSANEQFF
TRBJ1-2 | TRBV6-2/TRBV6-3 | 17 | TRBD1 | CASRQYRDRHPNYGYTF
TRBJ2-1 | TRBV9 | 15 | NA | CASSVGGVGYNGQFF
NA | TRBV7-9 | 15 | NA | CASSLAGGRTYEQYF
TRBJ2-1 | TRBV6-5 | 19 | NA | CASSYSVQSRDGPYNEQFF
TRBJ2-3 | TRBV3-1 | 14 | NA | CASSQDLGEDTQYF
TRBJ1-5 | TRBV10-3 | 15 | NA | CAISEGVNGNQPQHF
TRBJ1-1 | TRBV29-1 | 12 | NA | CSAQAANTEAFF
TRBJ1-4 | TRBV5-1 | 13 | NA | CASSWGFNEKLFF
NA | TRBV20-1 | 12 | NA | CSARDGVETQYF
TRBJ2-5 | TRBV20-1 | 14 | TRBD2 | CSVSVRLAAETQYF
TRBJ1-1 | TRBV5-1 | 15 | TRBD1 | CASGPRPGGEGEAFF